The clone carrying this T cell receptor (beta chain) was picked up a small number of times. Its antigen is not identified. These data are taken from a study of T-cell reconstitution after alpha-beta-depleted transplantation in children. Study findings and constraints: There were reportedly several hundred expanded graft clones from which alpha-beta T cells came about two months after transplant. For some patients, TCRbeta diversity was high at day 60 because of recipient T cells and thymic progenitors that survived. T-cell counts and diversity at one year following transplant were attributed mainly to newly produced T cells.

Preparation of the TCRbeta library was carried out with unique molecular identifiers. TCRdb recomputed calls from the PCR reads with MiXCR, one row per CDR3 protein. The sample consists of roughly 420,000 distinct CDR3 sequences, 15% to 20% of them appearing once. The V end was cut by 0 bases, the J end by 7 bases, with 13 bases between. There are 15 residues in the CDR3. The germline gives CDR1 LGHNA, CDR2 YSLEER. This receptor was obtained from a boy less than two years old who had a stem cell transplant for Wiskott-Aldrich syndrome, so the T cells may come from the graft donor. Sequences were derived from PBMCs, mostly from graft donor cells, sampled 360 days after TCRalphabeta/CD19-depleted stem cell transplant. The chain uses TRBV4-3 and TRBJ2-1, with D perhaps TRBD2 (5 bases). CDR3 nucleotide sequence: TGCGCCAGCAGCCAAGATCCTAGCCTGTCAAATGAGCAGTTCTTC. Translation gives CASSQDPSLSNEQFF.